This paragraph covers one T cell receptor beta chain sequence. TCRdb re-derived calls from the reads in MiXCR, one entry per CDR3 protein. The sample consists of some 270,000 distinct CDR3 sequences, about 17% of them appearing once. This sample was included in a study of T cell repertoires in cytomegalovirus infection. At the level of the study: Public TCR beta signature analysis indicated the presence of both CMV infection and matching HLA type.

This CDR3 is 15 amino acids long. Deletions cut 7 bases from V and 4 bases from J, with 17 bases between. CDR1 and CDR2 from the germline V gene are LNHDA and SQIVND (reference sequence). Sequencing input: CD8+ T cells from PBMCs. The genes are TRBV19 and TRBJ1-5; D may be TRBD1 (5 bases). The origin of this receptor is a human donor in good health (CMV status not recorded). Some clones in this sample may be carry-over from other donors' samples. The CDR3 spells CASIPTENYNQPQHF. The CDR3 DNA reads as TGTGCCAGTATCCCGACAGAGAATTATAATCAGCCCCAGCATTTT.